This T cell receptor (beta chain) originates from a study of tumor-infiltrating lymphocytes in primary liver carcinoma. Whole-study context: Every sample contained roughly 3.65 to 7.5 million productive TCRbeta reads, and these numbers were similar from one tissue type to another.

Germline CDR1 is SGHNT and CDR2 is YENEEA. CDR3 length equals 15 residues. Researchers generated TCR beta cDNA from 500 to 600 ng of total RNA, relying on a constant-region primer. It was through three nested multiplex PCR rounds of slightly modified ARM-PCR that TCR beta libraries arose. It was with TRBV1-TRBV30 forward primers and a C-beta reverse primer that the first two PCR rounds were run, at about 9 cycles each. TCRdb re-derived calls from the multiplex PCR reads in MiXCR, one entry per CDR3 protein. In the table there are 70,000 to 85,000 distinct CDR3 sequences, 71% of which are singletons. Co-extracted RNA and DNA came from around 18-30 mg of unsorted bulk tissue. Every tumor sample had over 85% viable tumor cells.

The gene calls are TRBV11-3 and TRBJ2-1; TRBD1 is a possible D gene (5 bases). This receptor was taken from a woman aged 60 to 75 with primary liver carcinoma and hepatitis B virus infection. Sequenced input: liver tumor tissue from sampling region 4. The subset was: tumor region T4, right-lateral pole. The CDR3 loop is CSWSLGAQGRKEQFF. As DNA, the CDR3 is TGTTCCTGGAGCTTAGGGGCCCAGGGTCGCAAGGAGCAGTTCTTC.